This T cell receptor (beta chain) was sequenced in a study of T cells in Graves' hyperthyroidism and ophthalmopathy. The study's findings and limits: Progression to ophthalmopathy was predicted a median of approximately 6.4 months early.

A single count supports this clonotype. Its antigen is as yet unknown. Germline is not matched at one junction end, which may reflect a read error. This CDR3 has 11 residues. Germline V gene data show CDR1 as LNHDA and CDR2 as SQIVND (reference sequence). Regions amplified from RNA transcripts were the TCR beta CDR3 regions. HTBI primers drove first-round RT-PCR of the TCR CDR3. TCRdb itself ran the multiplex PCR reads through MiXCR, one entry per CDR3 protein. The data show about 420,000 distinct CDR3 sequences, with approximately 15% seen just once and around 7.7% held by the top ten. Patients aged 18 to 65 with hyperthyroidism were newly diagnosed, with duration under 2 months. Diagnoses rested on clinical symptoms, serum thyroxine and TRAb, thyroid ultrasound and orbital computed tomography.

This chain links TRBV19 with TRBJ2-5; 10 nucleotides agree with TRBD1. Sequencing was done on a sample of blood. This receptor was taken from a woman aged 18-29 years with Graves' hyperthyroidism. CDR3 sequence: CASSPGQGRHF. CDR3 nucleotide sequence: TGTGCCAGTAGTCCGGGACAGGGGCGTCACTTC. The full variable domain, with the rest looked up from reference TRBV19 and TRBJ2-5, is DGGITQSPKYLFRKEGQNVTLSCEQNLNHDAMYWYRQDPGQGLRLIYYSQIVNDFQKGDIAEGYSVSREKKESFPLTVTSAQKNPTAFYLCASSPGQGRHFGPGTRLLVL.